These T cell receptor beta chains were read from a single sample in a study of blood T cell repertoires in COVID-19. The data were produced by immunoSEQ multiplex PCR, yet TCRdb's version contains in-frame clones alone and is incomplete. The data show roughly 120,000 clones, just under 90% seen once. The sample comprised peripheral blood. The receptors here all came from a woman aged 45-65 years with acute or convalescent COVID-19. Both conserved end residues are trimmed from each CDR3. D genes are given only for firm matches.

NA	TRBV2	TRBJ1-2	ASIIRTGTNYGYT
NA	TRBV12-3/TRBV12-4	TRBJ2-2	ASSLATGGELF
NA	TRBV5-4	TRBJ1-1	ASSPEFDTEAF
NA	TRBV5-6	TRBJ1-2	ASSLAPGQFNYGYT
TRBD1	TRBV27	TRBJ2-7	ASSWDRLSYEQY
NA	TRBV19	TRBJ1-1	ASRITSEGTEAF
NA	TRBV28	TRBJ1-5	ASSLTSQPQH
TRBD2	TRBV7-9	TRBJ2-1	ASSPPGRGHYNEQF
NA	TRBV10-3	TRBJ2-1	AISDPGSGSYNEQF
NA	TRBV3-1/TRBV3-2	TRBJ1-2	ASSQDDNPGGGYGYT
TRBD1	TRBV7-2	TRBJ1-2	ASSLDREYGYT
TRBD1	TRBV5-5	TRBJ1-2	ASSTRQGGYT
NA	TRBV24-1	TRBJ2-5	ATSDSPSRGTQY
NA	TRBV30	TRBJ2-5	AWSRILARQETQY
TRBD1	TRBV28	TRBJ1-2	ASTQGQNYGYT
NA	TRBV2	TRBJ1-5	ASSVGQNNQPQH
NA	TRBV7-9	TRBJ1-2	ASSSGPHTGLWGYT
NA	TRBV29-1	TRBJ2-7	SVVGSAREQY
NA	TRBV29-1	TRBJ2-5	SVADGGRGRTYQETQY
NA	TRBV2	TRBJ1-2	ASSEARGATAPGPNYGYT
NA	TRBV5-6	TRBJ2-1	ASSLVGGHNEQF
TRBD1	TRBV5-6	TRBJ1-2	ASSRPGQNYGYT